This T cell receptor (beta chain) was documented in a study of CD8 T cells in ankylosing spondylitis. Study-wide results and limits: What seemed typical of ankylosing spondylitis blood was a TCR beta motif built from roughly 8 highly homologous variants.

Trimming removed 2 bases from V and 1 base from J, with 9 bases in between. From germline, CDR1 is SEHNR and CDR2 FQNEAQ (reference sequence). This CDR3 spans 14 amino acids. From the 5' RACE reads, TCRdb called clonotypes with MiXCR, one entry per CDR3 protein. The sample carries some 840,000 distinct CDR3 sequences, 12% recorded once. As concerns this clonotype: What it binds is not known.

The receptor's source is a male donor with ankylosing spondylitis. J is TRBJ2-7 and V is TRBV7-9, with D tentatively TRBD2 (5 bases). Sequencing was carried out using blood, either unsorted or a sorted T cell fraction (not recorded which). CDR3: CASSLRAVSYEQYF. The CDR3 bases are TGTGCCAGCAGCTTACGAGCGGTTTCCTACGAGCAGTACTTC. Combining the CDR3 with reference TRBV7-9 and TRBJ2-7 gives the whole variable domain DTGVSQNPRHKITKRGQNVTFRCDPISEHNRLYWYRQTLGQGPEFLTYFQNEAQLEKSRLLSDRFSAERPKGSFSTLEIQRTEQGDSAMYLCASSLRAVSYEQYFGPGTRLTVT.